This T cell receptor (beta chain) was profiled in a study of blood T cell repertoires in COVID-19. About the study: Acute and convalescent COVID-19 specimens originated in the United States, Italy and Spain. From T cells, B-cell-depleted T cells, or PBMCs came the material, which was cDNA or gDNA.

With V trimmed by 9 bases and J by 4 bases, 3 bases remained unmatched. Germline V CDR1 and CDR2: MNHEY, SVGAGI. CDR3 length: 11 amino acids. Per the original methods: Estimates of nucleated cell counts were drawn from the amplification of reference gene primers. Assay: immunoSEQ multiplex PCR; the TCRdb copy retains only in-frame clones and omits some. That table furnishes V, J and clone size, whereas the DNA furnished D and trimming. The table lists about 74,000 clones, approximately 86% of them singletons, with roughly 2.1% in the top ten. This rearrangement joins TRBV6-5 to TRBJ2-7; 7 bases agree with TRBD1. This clonotype was obtained from an elderly woman with active or convalescent COVID-19. The sequenced sample was peripheral blood. The CDR3 sequence: CASRDRYEQYF. CDR3 bases: TGTGCCAGTAGGGACAGATACGAGCAGTACTTC.